The sequence of this T cell receptor (beta chain) was determined in a study of OX40 agonist ivuxolimab in advanced cancers. Background on the whole study: Ivuxolimab was an agonistic, fully human IgG2 monoclonal antibody directed against OX40 (CD134), a costimulatory receptor. Intravenous ivuxolimab was administered to patients every 2 weeks at six dose levels: 0.01, 0.1, 0.3, 1.5, 3 and 10 mg/kg. Patients were allowed to have had prior anti-PD-1, anti-PD-L1 or anti-CTLA-4 therapy, and 40% of the dose-escalation patients had been treated with checkpoint inhibitors. Partial responses occurred in three dose-escalation patients: two with cutaneous melanoma and one with hepatocellular carcinoma. The paper describes the monotherapy dose-escalation part (N ≈ 52 patients) of the phase I trial of ivuxolimab. In the dose-escalation cohort, over 65% of patients were male, and the mean age was roughly 60 years, with a range of about 23 to 90. Of the approximately 50 dose-escalation patients, hepatocellular carcinoma was present in approximately 20, melanoma in roughly 15, renal cell carcinoma in 9 and head and neck cancer in 9. The point of sequencing TCRbeta in the periphery was to test whether ivuxolimab changed TCR sequence diversity and drove clonal T-cell expansion. What the study reported, not specific to this receptor: On average, CD8+ T cells showed more expanded clones than CD4+ T cells after ivuxolimab. In the 0.1-3.0 mg/kg groups, partial responders had among the lowest normalized peripheral clonal expansion, particularly in CD8+ T cells. Low levels of normalized T-cell clonal expansion were also seen in some nonresponding patients. Which antigens the clonally expanded peripheral T cells were specific for was not determined. At doses of 0.1 to 3.0 mg/kg, clonal expansion of both CD4+ and CD8+ blood T cells was observed from baseline to week 6.

Note on this clone: It has no known antigen specificity. The sample holds no much larger clone one base away, and base qualities are not on file.

Patients with autoimmune disease history or receiving systemic immunosuppression were excluded from the trial. Peripheral blood for TCR sequencing was collected from all dose cohorts at baseline, on cycle 4 day 1, and on cycle 7 day 1. Samples were obtained from an open-label, multicenter, first-in-human phase I dose-escalation trial of ivuxolimab. Adults with locally advanced or metastatic melanoma, renal cell, hepatocellular, or head and neck squamous cell carcinoma were enrolled in the trial. Before TCR sequencing, CD4+ T cells and CD8+ T cells from peripheral blood were sorted into separate populations. For sequencing of the TCRbeta CDR3 region, genomic DNA was extracted from the sorted cells. The immunoSEQ Assay was used for sequencing of TCRbeta CDR3 regions. The immuneACCESS repertoire file appears here via TCRdb, limited to in-frame rearrangements. These files lack a portion of the clones; in checked studies, under half of the deficit traces to unresolved V genes, and the cause of the others is not known. This sample is represented by 90,000 to 120,000 clones; around 90% of them were singletons. The ten largest clonotypes hold approximately 1.3% of the sample.

This sample comprised CD4+ or CD8+ T cells sorted from blood, obtained in a trial of the OX40 agonist ivuxolimab. This clonotype was obtained from an adult with an advanced solid tumor such as melanoma, head and neck, liver or kidney cancer.

The encoded CDR3 is CASQGARYEQYF. The DNA sequence reads TGTGCCAGTCAGGGGGCGCGCTACGAGCAGTACTTC. The sequence links TRBV6-5 to TRBJ2-7, and 8 bases in between align with TRBD1. The CDR3, cysteine through phenylalanine, is 12 amino acids long. The retained sequence is limited to the CDR3, 36 bases, with the frame set at the first base. As encoded in the germline V gene, CDR1 is MNHEY while CDR2 is SVGAGI. Trimming leaves V shorter by 9 bases and J shorter by 3 bases, with the junction holding 4 bases beyond the gene matches.